A selection of T cell receptor beta chains follows, all from one sample in a study of T cells in Graves' hyperthyroidism and ophthalmopathy. A single record per CDR3 protein comes from TCRdb applying MiXCR to the multiplex PCR reads. This sample has about 270,000 distinct CDR3 sequences; about 25% occur once, and the top ten carry more than 25%. The sample comprised blood. The receptors originated from a middle-aged man with Graves' hyperthyroidism that later progressed to Graves' ophthalmopathy. The CDR3 runs from the conserved cysteine through the conserved F or W. A row's size may be missing; if present it is once, few, many or a size class.

v_gene	abundance	j_gene	CDR3aa
TRBV6-1	few	TRBJ1-1	CASSETGRGGTEAFF
TRBV7-2	many	TRBJ1-2	CASSPSLFEQSNYGYTF
TRBV30	NA	TRBJ1-6	CAWKGPGQGERVHF
TRBV7-2	many	TRBJ2-5	CASSPSRTQKETQYF
TRBV28	NA	TRBJ1-1	CASSLSSGGTEAFF
TRBV7-8	many	TRBJ2-7	CASADLSSYEQYF
TRBV11-1	many	TRBJ2-7	CASSLVGSGAYEQYF
TRBV6-5	NA	TRBJ2-4	CASSSLLAKNIQYF
TRBV30	many	TRBJ1-1	CAWSPGTSTEAFF
TRBV6-5	many	TRBJ2-7	CASSRDRGLSEQYF
TRBV29-1	NA	TRBJ1-3	CSVGDRAGNTIYF
TRBV20-1	many	TRBJ2-5	CSASSPGGLETQYF
TRBV12-3/TRBV12-4	many	TRBJ1-5	CASSHGQGSNQPQHF
TRBV10-3	many	TRBJ2-5	CAITSTSGTQETQYF
TRBV7-8	many	TRBJ2-7	CASSLGWGRSYEQYF
TRBV6-5	many	TRBJ1-1	CASSYRGGYTEAFF
TRBV6-1	NA	TRBJ1-1	CASSAGLLNTEAFF
TRBV6-1	many	TRBJ1-5	CASRQQGIDQPQHF
TRBV12-3/TRBV12-4	many	TRBJ2-7	CASSLVFLAVRSGEQYF
TRBV5-4	many	TRBJ2-5	CASNPGLAGADQYF
TRBV11-1	many	TRBJ1-1	CASSLDSLIWMNTEAFF
TRBV2	NA	TRBJ2-7	CASSEPGLAGSEQYF
TRBV12-3/TRBV12-4	few	TRBJ2-7	CASSLRTGYSYEQYF
TRBV6-5	many	TRBJ1-2	CASTPIGQGEYGYTF
TRBV2	many	TRBJ2-7	CASSPPGDRQYF
TRBV7-8	many	TRBJ2-2	CASSYERGQKNTGELFF
TRBV12-3/TRBV12-4	NA	TRBJ2-2	CASSAGQGTGELFF
TRBV19	many	TRBJ1-1	CASSLFPGRTNTEAFF
TRBV5-1	NA	TRBJ2-7	CASSPKGIPGLEEQYF
TRBV5-1	many	TRBJ2-7	CASSLDSASYEQYF
TRBV28	many	TRBJ2-2	CASRPGLPTGELFF
TRBV29-1	NA	TRBJ2-2	CSVVTNTGELFF
TRBV5-1	many	TRBJ1-1	CASSWGQGDTEAFF
TRBV19	many	TRBJ2-7	CATARLAGGYEQYF
TRBV3-1	many	TRBJ2-5	CASSRDSTIETQYF
TRBV6-5	many	TRBJ2-2	CASSYVQELNTGELFF
TRBV12-3/TRBV12-4	NA	TRBJ2-7	CASTGREPYEQYF
TRBV7-2	many	TRBJ2-2	CASSSGTNANTGELFF
TRBV11-1	many	TRBJ2-7	CASSLQQSYSYEQYF
TRBV28	many	TRBJ2-7	CASSPQTSGAAYEQYF
TRBV5-1	few	TRBJ2-7	CASSRRPYEQYF
TRBV28	many	TRBJ1-3	CASSLSGGSSGNTIYF
TRBV19	many	TRBJ2-2	CASSILRDRQGRDTGELFF
TRBV2	many	TRBJ1-1	CASRTNWADTEAFF
TRBV12-3/TRBV12-4	few	TRBJ2-3	CASSPGQGSTDTQYF
TRBV7-2	NA	TRBJ1-5	CASSRTGGDDQPQHF
TRBV5-1	few	TRBJ2-5	CASSYGAFEETQYF